This record concerns one T cell receptor beta chain sequence. Its antigen is still unknown. The entry originates in a study of cytomegalovirus exposure and HLA in healthy donors. Study-wide results and caveats: Within a later analysis, the majority of CMV-associated TCR beta chains appeared HLA-restricted.

Germline V CDR1 and CDR2: GTSNPN, SVGIG (reference sequence). The CDR3 totals 14 residues. Trimming removed 4 bases from V and 8 bases from J; junction bases left unmatched: 11. PCR used 60 Vbeta primers and 13 Jbeta primers. Measured with immunoSEQ multiplex PCR; TCRdb has only the in-frame clones, and not every one. The repertoire holds roughly 140,000 clones, with 79% as singletons. This sequence originates from a woman in her 40s in good health and CMV-seropositive. Sequencing input: PBMCs. This chain connects TRBV30 to TRBJ1-1, with 9 bases identical to TRBD1. CDR3 nucleotides: TGTGCCTGGACTCCCCGGGACAGGGCCCCAGAAGCTTTCTTT. Protein sequence: CAWTPRDRAPEAFF.